The next 17 T cell receptor beta chains were all read from a single sample in a study of T cells in Graves' hyperthyroidism and ophthalmopathy. Amplification targeted TCR beta CDR3 regions from RNA transcripts. The HTBI primer set drove a first-round RT-PCR of the TCR CDR3. TCRdb recomputed calls from the multiplex PCR reads with MiXCR, one row per CDR3 protein. Here the sample spans roughly 840,000 distinct CDR3 sequences, about 38% being singletons. Sequenced: blood. These receptors came from a man aged 18 to 30 with Graves' hyperthyroidism.

This clonotype has a single count. J is TRBJ2-6 and V is TRBV4-3, with a possible D match to TRBD2 (5 bases). V lost 0 bases and J lost 0, with 12 bases in between. The CDR3 is made up of 18 amino acids. Germline CDR1 reads LGHNA; CDR2 reads YSLEER. CDR3 amino acids: CASSQDAPGSSGANVLTF. CDR3 coding DNA: TGCGCCAGCAGCCAAGATGCCCCGGGAAGCTCTGGGGCCAACGTCCTGACTTTC.

The chain is built from TRBV11-2 and TRBJ2-7; 11 bases agree with TRBD1. V lost 5 bases and J lost 3; bases outside the gene matches: 6. CDR1 and CDR2 from the germline V gene are SGHAT and FQNNGV. The CDR3 runs 15 residues. In DNA form, the CDR3 reads TGTGCCAGCAGCCTGCCGGGACAGGGGGTCTACGAGCAGTACTTC. Protein: CASSLPGQGVYEQYF. The whole variable domain, filled in from reference TRBV11-2 and TRBJ2-7, reads EAGVAQSPRYKIIEKRQSVAFWCNPISGHATLYWYQQILGQGPKLLIQFQNNGVVDDSQLPKDRFSAERLKGVDSTLKIQPAKLEDSAVYLCASSLPGQGVYEQYFGPGTRLTVT.

Concerning this clonotype itself: A read error may explain this, as a much larger clone is one base away. The conserved phenylalanine or tryptophan normally closing the CDR3 is absent here, so this likely arose from a read error. The chain links TRBV10-3 to TRBJ2-7; 10 bases match TRBD1. Trimming took 6 bases from V and 1 from J; bases not matched to a gene: 6. CDR1 is ENHRY, CDR2 SYGVKD, per germline. The CDR3 is made up of 15 amino acids. CDR3 protein: CAIRSGTGDSYEQYL. CDR3 coding DNA: TGTGCCATCAGGTCCGGGACAGGGGATTCCTACGAGCAGTACCTC.

A remark on this clonotype: It is unclear where the CDR3 begins or ends on the DNA, so no DNA is shown, and the CDR3 is as TCRdb lists it. J is TRBJ2-2 and V is TRBV29-1. The CDR3 numbers 11 amino acids, ends counted. Looked up from germline, CDR1 is SQVTM and CDR2 is ANQGSEA. CDR3 loop: CSPRTPGSCFF.

As concerns this clonotype: A read error is possible here, since a much larger clone lies one base away. The chain has TRBV2 and TRBJ1-1, with D unresolved. Germline assignment: CDR1 SNHLY and CDR2 FYNNEI. This CDR3 is built from 12 residues. The CDR3 DNA sequence: TGTGTCAGCAGTGGCAAGAACACTGAAGCTTTCTTT. Its translation: CVSSGKNTEAFF.

This chain joins TRBV7-8 and TRBJ1-4; D is unclear. This CDR3 has 15 residues. V was trimmed by 1 base and J by 8 bases, leaving 14 bases between them. Germline lookup yields CDR1 SGHVS and CDR2 FQNEAQ. DNA of the CDR3: TGTGCCAGCAGCTTAGGTGCAAGAAGGGTGGAAAAACTGTTTTTT. Translating it yields CASSLGARRVEKLFF. The full variable domain, completed using reference TRBV7-8 and TRBJ1-4, is GAGVSQSPRYKVAKRGQDVALRCDPISGHVSLFWYQQALGQGPEFLTYFQNEAQLDKSGLPSDRFFAERPEGSVSTLKIQRTQQEDSAVYLCASSLGARRVEKLFFGSGTQLSVL.

The sample holds a few counts of this clonotype. V and J are TRBV2 and TRBJ1-3; 7 bases fit TRBD1. Germline lookup yields CDR1 SNHLY and CDR2 FYNNEI. This CDR3 spans 15 amino acids. J gave up 4 bases and V 0 bases, and 3 bases lay outside the gene matches. CDR3 DNA sequence: TGTGCCAGCAGTGAAGCGGCGACAGGGGGAAACACCATATATTTT. It is translated as CASSEAATGGNTIYF.

The J gene is TRBJ2-2, the V gene TRBV9; D unclear. Germline lookup yields CDR1 SGDLS and CDR2 YYNGEE. This CDR3 is 13 amino acids long. The V end lost 0 bases, the J end lost 6 bases, and 6 bases lay between the germline ends. The CDR3 DNA follows: TGTGCCAGCAGCGTAGTTCAGGCCGGGGAGCTGTTTTTT. Its translation is CASSVVQAGELFF.

The rearrangement links TRBV6-6 to TRBJ2-2; 11 bases align to TRBD1. The CDR3 has 14 residues. The trim removed 9 bases at V and 6 bases at J, leaving 6 bases unmatched. Germline-derived CDR1 and CDR2 are MNHNY and SVGAGI (reference sequence). Written as DNA, the CDR3 is TGTGCCAGGCTCAGGGACAGGGGGGCCGGGGAGCTGTTTTTT. This codes for CARLRDRGAGELFF.

This chain links TRBV6-1 with TRBJ1-5; 11 bases map to TRBD1. The V segment lost 6 bases and the J segment 2 bases; nucleotides outside the gene matches: 9. CDR1 MNHNS and CDR2 SASEGT come from the germline V gene. The CDR3 length is 17 residues. CDR3 residues: CASSLGTGGPGNQPQHF. DNA for the CDR3: TGTGCCAGCAGCCTTGGGACAGGGGGACCGGGCAATCAGCCCCAGCATTTT.

The chain couples TRBV7-2 to TRBJ2-3; 10 bases are shared with TRBD2. There are 17 residues in the CDR3. V dropped 1 base and J dropped 3; count of bases not matched to a gene: 7. CDR1 is SGHTA and CDR2 is FQGNSA in the germline V gene. Here the CDR3 DNA reads TGTGCCAGCAGCTTAGATCCCCTAGCGGGAGAAACAGATACGCAGTATTTT. Protein sequence: CASSLDPLAGETDTQYF.

The chain links TRBV2 to TRBJ2-1, with 8 bases aligning to TRBD2. The J segment lost 6 bases and the V segment lost 3 bases, leaving 4 bases of the junction unmatched. This CDR3 has 14 amino acids. In germline, CDR1 is SNHLY, CDR2 FYNNEI. The CDR3: CASSEGTSINEQFF. In DNA form, the CDR3 reads TGTGCCAGCAGTGAGGGGACTAGTATCAATGAGCAGTTCTTC.

This clonotype showed up just a few times. V is TRBV5-1 and J is TRBJ2-6; D is undetermined. The germline V gene has CDR1 SGHRS and CDR2 YFSETQ. The CDR3 consists of 15 residues. V was trimmed by 4 bases and J by 4 bases, leaving 12 bases between them. CDR3 nucleotide sequence: TGCGCCAGCAGCGCGCCCGGAACAGGGGCCAACGTCCTGACTTTC. Its protein is CASSAPGTGANVLTF.

The J gene is TRBJ1-1, the V gene TRBV3-1; D ambiguous. This CDR3 contains 14 residues. From germline, CDR1 is LGHDT and CDR2 YNNKEL (reference sequence). The V gene lost 1 base and the J gene lost 3 bases, with 9 bases spanning the gap. The CDR3, as DNA: TGTGCCAGCAGCCAAGGGTGGACGCACACTGAAGCTTTCTTT. Translating it yields CASSQGWTHTEAFF.

This clonotype was found a few times. The rearrangement joins TRBV7-2 to TRBJ2-7; D may correspond to TRBD1 or TRBD2 (5 bases each). Trimming removed 5 bases from V and 6 bases from J, with 11 bases in between. Germline assignment: CDR1 SGHTA and CDR2 FQGNSA. The length of the CDR3 is 12 residues. The CDR3 protein is CASSAGTLEQYF. The DNA for the CDR3 is TGTGCCAGCAGCGCAGGGACCCTCGAGCAGTACTTC.

A note on this clonotype: At one boundary the junction diverges from the germline segment, which might be a read error. The chain has TRBV29-1 and TRBJ2-7; D may be TRBD2 (5 bases). Germline V gene lookup returns CDR1 SQVTM and CDR2 ANQGSEA. This CDR3 is 14 amino acids long. CDR3 coding DNA: TGTGCCACCAGGACGGTACTAGGTACCTACGAGCAGTACTTC. Amino acids: CATRTVLGTYEQYF.

V and J are TRBV9 and TRBJ1-1, with 8 bases matching TRBD1. The length of the CDR3 is 14 residues. After removal of 5 bases from V and 7 bases from J, the junction contained 10 bases not matched to a gene. Germline V gives CDR1 SGDLS, CDR2 YYNGEE. The CDR3 DNA sequence: TGTGCCAGCAGTTACGGCAGGGGGCCCTATGAAGCTTTCTTT. Encoded protein: CASSYGRGPYEAFF.